This paragraph reports one T cell receptor beta chain. Its antigen is currently not known. Qualities for individual bases were not recorded, and no much larger clone is one base off. This sample is part of a study of blood T cell repertoires in COVID-19 (TCRdb year 2020). Notes on the research overall: The collaborator samples originated in the United States, Italy and Spain and spanned the acute and convalescent phases of COVID-19. A de-identified subject ID, COVID-19 status, age in years and sex were almost always included in the sample metadata. The dataset comprised deeply sampled blood TCRbeta repertoires from subjects exposed to, actively infected with, or recovered from COVID-19. The repertoires were released in a freely available public database intended as a resource for research on the immune response to SARS-CoV-2. Samples came from the ongoing ImmuneRACE study (first 160 participants) plus 1,254 subjects from 6 global collaborators. Where available, HLA class I and class II types were obtained from metadata supplied by the sample provider rather than from assay-based typing. The prospective study material was composed of cDNA or gDNA derived from T cells, B-cell-depleted T cells, or PBMCs. Study-level results and caveats: Clinical and demographic metadata were provided uncurated, with the amount varying by source and participant.

TCRbeta CDR3 regions were amplified from genomic DNA by means of the immunoSEQ Assay, a bias-controlled multiplex PCR. On the authors' methods: Nucleated cell counts per sample were estimated from amplification of reference gene primers within the assay. To quantify the absolute abundance of each unique TCRbeta CDR3 rearrangement, sequence reads were collapsed and filtered. For each sample, productive Simpson clonality was calculated as the square root of Simpson's diversity index across productive rearrangements. Entries here come from immuneACCESS through TCRdb and include only in-frame sequences with V and J called. Some clones fail to appear in such tables; in the studies checked, an unresolved V gene covers under half of the shortfall, and the cause of the remainder is unknown. Clone size and V and J calls were adopted from that table, with D and trimming inferred from the DNA. The sample includes about 220,000 clones, with roughly four fifths observed a single time. Together, the top ten hold approximately 4.5% of the sample.

A distance of 10 bases separates the germline ends of V and J, which lose 0 bases and 0 bases respectively. The germline V gene gives CDR1 as SGDLS and CDR2 as YYNGEE. Including the terminal cysteine and phenylalanine, the CDR3 comprises 17 residues. The CDR3 DNA has 51 bases and is translated from base 1. Whole blood was collected in K2EDTA tubes by collaborating institutions according to the institutions' own protocols. Collaborator samples were shipped for TCRbeta analysis as frozen whole blood, isolated PBMCs, or DNA extracted from either sample type. The sequence links TRBV9 to TRBJ2-6, with a weak D call of TRBD2 (6 bases match). The material sequenced was peripheral blood. The sequence came from a woman between 65 and 79 years old with acute or convalescent COVID-19. The CDR3 reads CASSVAGDHSGANVLTF. The sequence in DNA is TGTGCCAGCAGCGTAGCGGGGGACCACTCTGGGGCCAACGTCCTGACTTTC. Full variable domain (CDR3 extended with the reference TRBV9 and TRBJ2-6 proteins): DSGVTQTPKHLITATGQRVTLRCSPRSGDLSVYWYQQSLDQGLQFLIQYYNGEERAKGNILERFSAQQFPDLHSELNLSSLELGDSALYFCASSVAGDHSGANVLTFGAGSRLTVL.